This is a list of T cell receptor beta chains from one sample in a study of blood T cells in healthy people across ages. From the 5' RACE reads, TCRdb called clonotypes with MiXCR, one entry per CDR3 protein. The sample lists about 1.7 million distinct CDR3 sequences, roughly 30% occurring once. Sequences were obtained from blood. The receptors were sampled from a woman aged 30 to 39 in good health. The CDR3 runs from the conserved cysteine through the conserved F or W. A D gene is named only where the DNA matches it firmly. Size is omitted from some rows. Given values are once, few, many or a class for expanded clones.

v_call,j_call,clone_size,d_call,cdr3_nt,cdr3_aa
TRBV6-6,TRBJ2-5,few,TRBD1,TGTACCAGCAGTAAGGACAGGGGCGAGACCCAGTACTTC,CTSSKDRGETQYF
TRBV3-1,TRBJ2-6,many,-,TGTGCCAGCAGCTTGATAGCTGGGGCCAACGTCCTGACTTTC,CASSLIAGANVLTF
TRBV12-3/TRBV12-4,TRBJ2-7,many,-,TGTGCCAGCAGTCTAAGGACCCACTACGAGCAGTACTTC,CASSLRTHYEQYF
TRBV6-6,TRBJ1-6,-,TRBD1,TGTGCCAGCAACGGACAGGGACATTCACCCCTCCACTTT,CASNGQGHSPLHF
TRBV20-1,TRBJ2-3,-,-,TGCAGTGCTAGAGATCATGACGAAAGCACAGATACGCAGTATTTT,CSARDHDESTDTQYF
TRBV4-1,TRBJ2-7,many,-,TGCGCCAGCAGCCAAGACATATCCTACCGGGGGGGACAGGGCGTCGAGCAGTACTTC,CASSQDISYRGGQGVEQYF
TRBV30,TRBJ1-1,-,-,TGTGCCTGGAGTGTACATAGGGACACTGAAGCTTTCTTT,CAWSVHRDTEAFF
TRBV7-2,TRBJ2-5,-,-,TGTGCCAGCAGCTTAGGGGGGTGGGAAGAGACCCAGTACTTC,CASSLGGWEETQYF
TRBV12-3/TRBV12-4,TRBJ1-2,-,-,TGTGCCAGCAGTCCCAGACAGGACCTTAACTATGGCTACACCTTC,CASSPRQDLNYGYTF
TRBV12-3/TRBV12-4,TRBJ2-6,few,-,TGTGCCAGTTGGGGGACTGGGGCCAACGTCCTGACTTTC,CASWGTGANVLTF
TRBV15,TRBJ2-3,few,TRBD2,TGTGCCACCAGCAGCGGGGACTCCGGGACTAGCGGGTTGGATACGCAGTATTTT,CATSSGDSGTSGLDTQYF
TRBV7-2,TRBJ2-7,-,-,TGTGCCAGCAGCCCCCCCGGATACCTCCCCTACGAGCAGTACTTC,CASSPPGYLPYEQYF
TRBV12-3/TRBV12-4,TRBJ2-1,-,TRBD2,TGTACCAGCAGTTTGAGCGGGACTAGCGGGAGGCATCAGTTCTTC,CTSSLSGTSGRHQFF
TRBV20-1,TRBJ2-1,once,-,TGCAGTGCTAGAGATCAGGAGCGAGAGCAGTTCTTC,CSARDQEREQFF
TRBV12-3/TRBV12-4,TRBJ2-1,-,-,TGTGCCAGCAGTTTAAGGGACCATCCCAGCAATGAGCAGTTCTTC,CASSLRDHPSNEQFF
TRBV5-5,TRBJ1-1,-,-,TGTGCCAGCAGCGGGCAGGTTTTGGGACGAACTGAAGCTTTCTTT,CASSGQVLGRTEAFF
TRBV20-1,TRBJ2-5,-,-,TGCAGTGCTATTAGAGCGGAGACCCAGTACTTC,CSAIRAETQYF
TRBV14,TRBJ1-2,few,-,TGTGCCAGCAGCCTGTACAACTTTGGTGGCTACACCTTC,CASSLYNFGGYTF
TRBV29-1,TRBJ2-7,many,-,TGCAGCCCATTGGGACCGTCTAGCTCCTACGAGCAGTACTTC,CSPLGPSSSYEQYF
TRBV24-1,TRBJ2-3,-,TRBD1,TGTGCCACCAGTGGACAGGGTGAGGGTACCACAGATACGCAGTATTTT,CATSGQGEGTTDTQYF
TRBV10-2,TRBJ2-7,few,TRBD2,TGCGCCAGCAGTGAGATTGCAGGGATAACTAGCGATCAGTACTTC,CASSEIAGITSDQYF
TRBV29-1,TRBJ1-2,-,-,TGCAGCGTTGAGCGGAGTCTTGGCCATGGCTACACCTTC,CSVERSLGHGYTF
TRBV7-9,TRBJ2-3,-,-,TGTGCCAGCAGCCGGGGGAAGGGGGGCGTAGATACGCAGTATTTT,CASSRGKGGVDTQYF
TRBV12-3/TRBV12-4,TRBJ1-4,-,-,TGTGCCAGCAGGACAGGCCCTCCTAATGAAAAACTGTTTTTT,CASRTGPPNEKLFF
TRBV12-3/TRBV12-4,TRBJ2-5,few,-,TGTGCCGGCACTCTTCAGGGGGGGTCCTACCAAGAGACCCAGTACTTC,CAGTLQGGSYQETQYF
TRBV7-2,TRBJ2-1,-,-,TGTGCCAGCAGTGAGGGGGAGATCAATGAGCAGTTCTTC,CASSEGEINEQFF
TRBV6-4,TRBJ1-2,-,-,TGTGCCAGCAGTGATTCTGGGGGCTACACCTTC,CASSDSGGYTF
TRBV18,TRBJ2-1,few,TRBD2,TGTGCCAGCTCACCGGACGCCCCGGGACTAGCGGGCCGGCAAGAGCAGTTCTTC,CASSPDAPGLAGRQEQFF
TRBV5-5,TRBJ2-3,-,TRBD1,TGTGCCAGCAGCTTGGTAGAGCTGGGGACAGGGGGAACAGATACGCAGTATTTT,CASSLVELGTGGTDTQYF
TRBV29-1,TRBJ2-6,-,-,TGCAGCGTGCGGTTATCTGGGGCCAACGTCCGGACTTTC,CSVRLSGANVRTF
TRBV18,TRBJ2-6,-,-,TGTGCCAGCTCTAGGGAACTCCCAAGCTCTGCGGCCAACGTCCTGACTTTC,CASSRELPSSAANVLTF
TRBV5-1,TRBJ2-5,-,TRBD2,TGCGCCAGCAGCTCGAGTGGCGGGGGGCCGGGAGAGACCCAGTACTTC,CASSSSGGGPGETQYF
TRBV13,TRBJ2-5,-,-,TGTGCCAGCAGTCCTCCCGGGGTAGGTGCGGAGGAGACCCAGTACTTC,CASSPPGVGAEETQYF
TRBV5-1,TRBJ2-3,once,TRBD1,TGCGCCAGCAGCCCAGGACAGGGAATGTTTACGCAGTATTTT,CASSPGQGMFTQYF
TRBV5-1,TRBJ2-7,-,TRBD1,TGCGCCGGCAGCTTGCCAGGGGGAGCTTACGGGCAGTACTTC,CAGSLPGGAYGQYF
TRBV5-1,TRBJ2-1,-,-,TGCGCCAGCGGATTGGCGAGCTCCTACAATGAGCAGTTCTTC,CASGLASSYNEQFF
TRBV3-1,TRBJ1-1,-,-,TGTGCCAGCAGCCACCAGGGGATGAACACTGAAGCTTTCTTT,CASSHQGMNTEAFF
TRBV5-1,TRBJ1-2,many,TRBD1,TGCGCCAGCAGCGAAGGGGACAGGGACTCTGGCTACACCTTC,CASSEGDRDSGYTF
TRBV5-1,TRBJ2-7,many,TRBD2,TGCGCCAGCAGACCCCGGGAGGATTACGAGCAGTACTTC,CASRPREDYEQYF
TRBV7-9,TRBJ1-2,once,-,TGTGCCAGCAGCTCGTTTCGTTATGGCTACACCTTC,CASSSFRYGYTF
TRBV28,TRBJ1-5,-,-,TGTGCCAGCAGTTTGGGGAGGGGGGGCTATCACCAACAGCCCCAGCATTTT,CASSLGRGGYHQQPQHF
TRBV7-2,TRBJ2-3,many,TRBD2,TGTGCCAGCAGCCCGAGCGGGGTCACAGATACGCAGTATTTT,CASSPSGVTDTQYF
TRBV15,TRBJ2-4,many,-,TGTGCCACCAGCAGAGCCTCGGACATTCAGTACTTC,CATSRASDIQYF
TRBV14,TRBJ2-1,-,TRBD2,TGTGCCAGCAGCCAAGATCGAGGACTAGCGGGAGGGGTTAATGAGCAGTTCTTC,CASSQDRGLAGGVNEQFF
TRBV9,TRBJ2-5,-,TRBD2,TGTGCCAGCAGCACCCTCCGAGCGGGACTACAAGATACCCAGTACTTC,CASSTLRAGLQDTQYF
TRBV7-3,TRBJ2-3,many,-,TGTGCCAGCAGTTCCACGGGGGCATACACAGATACGCAGTATTTT,CASSSTGAYTDTQYF
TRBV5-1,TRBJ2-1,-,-,TGCGCCAGCAGGGGAGGTTGGGGGGAGTTTGACAATGAGCAGTTCTTC,CASRGGWGEFDNEQFF
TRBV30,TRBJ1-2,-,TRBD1,TGTGCCTGGACTCCCGGGACAGGGATGGACGGCTACACCTTC,CAWTPGTGMDGYTF
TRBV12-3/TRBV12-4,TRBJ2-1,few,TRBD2,TGTGCCAGCAGCCCCGGGACTAGCTCCAATGAGCAGTTCTTC,CASSPGTSSNEQFF
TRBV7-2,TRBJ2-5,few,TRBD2,TGTGCCAGCAGCTTCCTAGCGGGAGGAGTGGAGACCCAGTACTTC,CASSFLAGGVETQYF
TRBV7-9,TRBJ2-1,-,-,TGTGCCAGCAGCTTAGCCTCGGTCCAGCTTGATGAGCAGTTCTTC,CASSLASVQLDEQFF
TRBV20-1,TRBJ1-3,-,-,TGCAGTGCCTCGACAGACTCTGGAAACACCATATATTTT,CSASTDSGNTIYF
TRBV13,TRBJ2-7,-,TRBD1,TGTGCCAGCAGAGAGAAAGACAGGGGCAATGAGCAGTACTTC,CASREKDRGNEQYF
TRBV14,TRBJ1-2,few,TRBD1,TGTGCCAGCAGCCCTACGACAGGGTACGGCTACACCTTC,CASSPTTGYGYTF
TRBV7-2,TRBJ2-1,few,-,TGTGCCAGCAGCCAAACCGGGACACCGAACAATGAGCAGTTCTTC,CASSQTGTPNNEQFF